This T cell receptor beta chain originates from a study of cytomegalovirus exposure and HLA in healthy donors. Sequenced by immunoSEQ multiplex PCR; TCRdb stores in-frame clones only, minus some. The data contain some 84,000 clones, approximately 91% of them singletons. With regard to this clone: Its antigen is currently unknown.

This CDR3 comprises 15 residues. The germline V gene has CDR1 SGHRS and CDR2 YFSETQ. V was pared by 8 bases and J by 4 bases, with 11 bases of the junction left unmatched. Study-wide points: As confirmed in vitro, three CMV-associated chains were specific for CMV antigens. TCR clusters originating in the first cohort tended to co-occur in the roughly 130 validation repertoires, according to a later analysis. Usually a TCR sequence was rare, but some public TCRs were found in many donors.

The TCR originated in a man younger than 40 in good health and CMV-seronegative. The rearrangement links TRBV5-1 to TRBJ2-2; 7 nucleotides align to TRBD2. Sequencing was performed on PBMCs. This CDR3 is CASLEGPGGTGELFF. The CDR3 coding sequence is TGCGCCAGTCTTGAAGGTCCGGGGGGCACCGGGGAGCTGTTTTTT.